This is a list of T cell receptor beta chains from one sample in a study of blood T cell repertoires in COVID-19. Clones were sequenced by immunoSEQ multiplex PCR, and TCRdb holds only the in-frame ones, with some missing. The table shows about 180,000 clones, with around 90% occurring only once. Sequencing was performed on PBMCs or T cells enriched from blood (not recorded which). These receptors all stem from a woman aged 18-29 years who had recovered from COVID-19. Each CDR3 is given with its conserved first and last residue. Fields, in order: J gene, V gene, clone size, D gene, CDR3 protein, CDR3 DNA. A D gene is named only where the DNA matches it firmly. Clone size is stated in some rows and not others, as once, few, many or a class when expanded.

TRBJ2-5 | TRBV7-9 | few | TRBD2 | CASREFASGKETQYF | TGTGCCAGCAGGGAATTTGCTAGCGGGAAAGAGACCCAGTACTTC
TRBJ2-3 | TRBV9 | - | - | CASSVDEGGTDTQYF | TGTGCCAGCAGCGTAGATGAGGGGGGCACAGATACGCAGTATTTT
TRBJ1-2 | TRBV7-2 | - | - | CASSFGDGYTF | TGTGCCAGCAGCTTCGGTGATGGCTACACCTTC
TRBJ2-7 | TRBV7-9 | - | TRBD1 | CASSLVGDRQYF | TGTGCCAGCAGCTTAGTTGGGGACAGGCAGTACTTC
TRBJ1-1 | TRBV24-1 | - | - | CATSDTGTEAFF | TGTGCCACCAGTGACACAGGGACTGAAGCTTTCTTT
TRBJ2-3 | TRBV3-1/TRBV3-2 | - | - | CASSPFLGLPTDTQYF | TGTGCCAGCAGCCCATTCCTTGGACTACCCACAGATACGCAGTATTTT
TRBJ2-7 | TRBV9 | - | - | CASSVDAGGEQYF | TGTGCCAGCAGCGTAGATGCAGGTGGCGAGCAGTACTTC
TRBJ2-3 | TRBV19 | - | - | CASSISRQGGDTQYF | TGTGCCAGTAGTATATCCCGGCAGGGGGGAGATACGCAGTATTTT
TRBJ2-6 | TRBV25-1 | - | - | CASSDAGTLKGANVLTF | TGTGCCAGCAGTGACGCCGGGACACTAAAAGGGGCCAACGTCCTGACTTTC
TRBJ2-7 | TRBV10-3 | - | TRBD2 | CAISGGTREVYEQYF | TGTGCCATCAGTGGGGGGACTAGGGAGGTCTACGAGCAGTACTTC
TRBJ2-3 | TRBV5-1 | once | TRBD1 | CASSLGQGWADTQYF | TGCGCCAGCAGCCTGGGACAGGGTTGGGCAGATACGCAGTATTTT
TRBJ2-7 | TRBV5-4 | - | TRBD1 | CASSLWTGLSSYEQYF | TGTGCCAGCAGCTTGTGGACAGGCCTCAGCTCCTACGAGCAGTACTTC
TRBJ2-3 | TRBV27 | - | TRBD2 | CASSSSSGRGGFFTDTQYF | TGTGCCAGCAGTTCGTCCAGCGGGAGGGGGGGATTCTTCACAGATACGCAGTATTTT
TRBJ2-3 | TRBV28 | - | - | CASSFTSGVTDTQYF | TGTGCCAGCAGTTTCACTAGTGGAGTCACAGATACGCAGTATTTT
TRBJ1-6 | TRBV7-8 | few | - | CASSLAGGSSYNSPLHF | TGTGCCAGCAGCTTAGCCGGAGGGAGCTCCTATAATTCACCCCTCCACTTT
TRBJ1-1 | TRBV7-9 | - | - | CALTAEGNMNTEAFF | TGTGCGCTCACGGCGGAGGGAAACATGAACACTGAAGCTTTCTTT
TRBJ1-2 | TRBV10-1 | - | - | CASSVGVSYGYTF | TGCGCCAGCAGTGTGGGAGTCTCCTATGGCTACACCTTC
TRBJ1-2 | TRBV2 | - | TRBD1 | CASHRTGVFYYGYTF | TGTGCCAGTCACCGGACAGGGGTATTTTATTATGGCTACACCTTC
TRBJ2-6 | TRBV5-4 | - | - | CASSLVGGSGANVLTF | TGTGCCAGCAGCTTGGTGGGGGGCTCTGGGGCCAACGTCCTGACTTTC
TRBJ2-3 | TRBV27 | - | - | CASSLSSGDGPDTQYF | TGTGCCAGCAGTTTATCATCAGGGGATGGGCCAGATACGCAGTATTTT
TRBJ1-5 | TRBV28 | - | - | CASSLSGRGILDQPQHF | TGTGCCAGCAGTTTATCGGGACGGGGGATTTTGGATCAGCCCCAGCATTTT
TRBJ1-1 | TRBV7-6 | once | TRBD1 | CASSPGTVNTEAFF | TGTGCCAGCAGTCCCGGGACAGTGAACACTGAAGCTTTCTTT
TRBJ1-2 | TRBV11-2 | - | - | CASSLEEGGVGYTF | TGTGCCAGCAGCTTAGAAGAAGGGGGGGTAGGCTACACCTTC
TRBJ2-7 | TRBV6-6 | - | - | CASSYTVYSYEQYF | TGTGCCAGCAGTTACACAGTCTACTCCTACGAGCAGTACTTC
TRBJ1-4 | TRBV6-5 | - | - | CASSYSDSMNEKLFF | TGTGCCAGCAGTTACTCAGACAGCATGAATGAAAAACTGTTTTTT
TRBJ1-1 | TRBV11-2 | - | - | CASSPRLPENTEAFF | TGTGCCAGCAGCCCGCGCCTTCCCGAGAACACTGAAGCTTTCTTT
TRBJ2-1 | TRBV7-9 | - | - | CASSFRDEQFF | TGTGCCAGCAGCTTCCGGGATGAGCAGTTCTTC
TRBJ2-3 | TRBV19 | - | TRBD2 | CASSRGLVSTQYF | TGTGCCAGTAGTAGGGGACTAGTCTCTACGCAGTATTTT
TRBJ1-5 | TRBV4-1 | once | - | CASWGGGNNQPQHF | TGCGCCAGCTGGGGAGGGGGAAACAATCAGCCCCAGCATTTT
TRBJ1-2 | TRBV7-2 | - | - | CASSLQGKGYTF | TGTGCCAGCAGCTTACAGGGGAAGGGCTACACCTTC
TRBJ1-4 | TRBV20-1 | - | - | CSASYRANEKLFF | TGCAGTGCTAGTTACAGGGCTAATGAAAAACTGTTTTTT
TRBJ2-1 | TRBV28 | - | TRBD1 | CASRGTGGIDEQFF | TGTGCCAGCAGAGGGACAGGGGGGATCGATGAGCAGTTCTTC
TRBJ2-1 | TRBV28 | - | TRBD2 | CASGTRLSYNEQFF | TGTGCCAGCGGGACTAGATTGTCCTACAATGAGCAGTTCTTC
TRBJ1-1 | TRBV25-1 | - | TRBD1 | CASSEYDRGYSEAFF | TGTGCCAGCAGTGAATACGACAGGGGGTACTCTGAAGCTTTCTTT
TRBJ2-7 | TRBV6-2/TRBV6-3 | - | TRBD2 | CASSYRFWVAGGPGEQYF | TGTGCCAGCAGTTACCGGTTCTGGGTAGCGGGAGGGCCGGGAGAGCAGTACTTC
TRBJ2-1 | TRBV2 | - | - | CASTIALRGHHEQFF | TGTGCCAGCACCATCGCTTTGCGGGGGCATCATGAGCAGTTCTTC
TRBJ1-1 | TRBV28 | few | - | CASRTYNTEAFF | TGTGCCAGCAGGACTTACAACACTGAAGCTTTCTTT
TRBJ2-7 | TRBV12-3/TRBV12-4 | - | TRBD1 | CASSWTGGYEQYF | TGTGCCAGCAGTTGGACAGGGGGCTACGAGCAGTACTTC
TRBJ1-4 | TRBV29-1 | - | TRBD1 | CSVDGTGDEKLFF | TGCAGCGTTGACGGGACAGGAGATGAAAAACTGTTTTTT
TRBJ1-6 | TRBV6-5 | - | TRBD1 | CASRIGQGGSPLHF | TGTGCCAGCAGGATCGGACAGGGGGGCTCACCCCTCCACTTT
TRBJ1-1 | TRBV6-4 | - | TRBD1 | CASRKGGQVNTEAFF | TGTGCCAGCAGGAAGGGGGGACAGGTGAACACTGAAGCTTTCTTT
TRBJ2-7 | TRBV28 | - | TRBD1 | CASSPGGQGASYEQYF | TGTGCCAGCAGCCCAGGGGGACAGGGGGCATCCTACGAGCAGTACTTC
TRBJ2-7 | TRBV28 | once | - | CASSLTDSYEQYF | TGTGCCAGCAGTCTGACAGACTCCTACGAGCAGTACTTC
TRBJ2-5 | TRBV5-5 | - | - | CASSANREGTQYF | TGTGCCAGCAGCGCCAACAGGGAAGGGACCCAGTACTTC
TRBJ1-5 | TRBV28 | once | TRBD1 | CASSATGTGAGQPQHF | TGTGCCAGCAGTGCAACCGGGACAGGGGCGGGTCAGCCCCAGCATTTT
TRBJ1-5 | TRBV30 | - | TRBD1 | CACTGGTVGQPQHF | TGTGCCTGCACTGGGGGGACAGTGGGACAGCCCCAGCATTTT
TRBJ1-4 | TRBV24-1 | - | - | CATSRTANEKLFF | TGTGCCACCAGTCGGACAGCTAATGAAAAACTGTTTTTT
TRBJ2-1 | TRBV10-3 | few | TRBD1 | CAIGTGDWYSDNEQFF | TGTGCCATAGGGACAGGGGATTGGTATAGCGACAATGAGCAGTTCTTC
TRBJ2-2 | TRBV28 | - | TRBD1 | CASRGTGQPNTGELFF | TGTGCCAGCAGGGGCACGGGACAGCCGAACACCGGGGAGCTGTTTTTT
TRBJ1-4 | TRBV5-1 | few | - | CASSPPQPQINEKLFF | TGCGCCAGCAGCCCACCCCAACCACAGATTAATGAAAAACTGTTTTTT
TRBJ2-5 | TRBV6-5 | - | - | CASTDPRDPKETQYF | TGTGCCAGCACCGACCCACGGGATCCCAAAGAGACCCAGTACTTC